The clone carrying this TCR beta chain came up once. Its specificity is unknown. In germline, CDR1 is SNHLY, CDR2 FYNNEI. The CDR3 length is 14 residues. Unmatched junction bases numbered 3, after V lost 6 bases and J lost 7 bases. Individuals having autoimmune disease history or systemic immunosuppression were not enrolled. The entry originates in a study of OX40 agonist ivuxolimab in advanced cancers. Clones were read by immunoSEQ multiplex PCR, and TCRdb kept only the in-frame ones, dropping some. There are more than 10,000 clones in the sample; roughly 88% occur only once, and 35% to 50% lies in the top ten. Study-wide points: The investigators did not determine what antigen specificity the expanded peripheral T cells had. The mean number of expanded clones was higher in CD8+ T cells than in CD4+.

The chain is built from TRBV2 and TRBJ2-1; 13 nucleotides align to TRBD2. This material consisted of CD4+ or CD8+ T cells sorted from blood, taken in a trial of the OX40 agonist ivuxolimab. The receptor comes from an adult with an advanced solid tumor such as melanoma, head and neck, liver or kidney cancer. The CDR3 nucleotides are TGTGCCAGCAGACTAGCGGGAGGGTGGAATGAGCAGTTCTTC. Amino acid sequence: CASRLAGGWNEQFF.